Sequencing of this TCR beta chain was carried out in a study of blood T cell repertoires in COVID-19. Only one count was recorded for this clone. Sequencing used immunoSEQ multiplex PCR; TCRdb keeps in-frame clones, though not all of them. The repertoire includes about 220,000 clones, roughly 86% of them detected once, and 2.5% to 3% sits in the top ten. CDR3 length equals 14 residues. Germline V CDR1 and CDR2: SGHRS, YFSETQ. The germline V and J ends were trimmed by 0 bases and 3 bases, with 7 bases remaining between them. Sequenced material: PBMCs or T cells enriched from blood (not recorded which). The V call is TRBV5-1, the J call TRBJ1-5; TRBD1 might be the D (6 bases). This TCR was recovered from a woman aged 30 to 39 with acute COVID-19. The CDR3 is CASSLGTDNQPQHF. As DNA, the CDR3 is TGCGCCAGCAGCTTGGGGACAGACAATCAGCCCCAGCATTTT.